Here is one T cell receptor beta chain with its context. The PCR contained 60 Vbeta and 13 Jbeta primers. Libraries were prepared by immunoSEQ multiplex PCR; TCRdb keeps only in-frame clonotypes and omits some of them. This table holds 90,000 to 150,000 clones, 77% found once. This entry is derived from a study of cytomegalovirus exposure and HLA in healthy donors. CDR3 length: 16 residues. V shed 3 bases and J 0 bases; nucleotides not matched to a gene: 4. Germline loops: CDR1 MGHRA, CDR2 YSYEKL. The TCR comes from a human donor in good health. The specimen sequenced was PBMCs. The V and J genes are TRBV4-1 and TRBJ2-4; TRBD2 aligns across 8 bases. CDR3 nucleotides: TGCGCCAGCAGCCATACGGGGGGGGGAGCCAAAAACATTCAGTACTTC. As protein: CASSHTGGGAKNIQYF.